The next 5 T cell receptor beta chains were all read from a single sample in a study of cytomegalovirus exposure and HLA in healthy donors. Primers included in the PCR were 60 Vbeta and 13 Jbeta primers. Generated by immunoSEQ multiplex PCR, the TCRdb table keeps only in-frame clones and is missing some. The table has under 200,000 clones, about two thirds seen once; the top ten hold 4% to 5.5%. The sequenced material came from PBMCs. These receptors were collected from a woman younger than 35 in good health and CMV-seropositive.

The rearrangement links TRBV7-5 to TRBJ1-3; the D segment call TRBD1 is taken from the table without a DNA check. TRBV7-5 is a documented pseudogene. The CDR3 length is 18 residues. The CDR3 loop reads CARSFSAQSQPSGNTIYF. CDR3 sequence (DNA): TGTGCCAGAAGCTTCTCCGCACAGTCACAACCCTCTGGAAACACCATATATTTT.

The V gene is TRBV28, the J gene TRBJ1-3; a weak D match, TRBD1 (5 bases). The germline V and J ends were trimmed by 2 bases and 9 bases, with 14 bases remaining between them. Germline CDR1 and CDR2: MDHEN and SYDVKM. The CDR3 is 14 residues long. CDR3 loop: CASSLAGILGTIYF. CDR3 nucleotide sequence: TGTGCCAGCAGTTTAGCAGGGATCCTAGGCACCATATATTTT.

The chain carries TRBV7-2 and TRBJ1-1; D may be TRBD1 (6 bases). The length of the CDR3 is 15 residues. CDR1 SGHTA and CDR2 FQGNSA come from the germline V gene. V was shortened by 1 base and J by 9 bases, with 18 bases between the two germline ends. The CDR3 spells CASSLVGGDSTKAFF. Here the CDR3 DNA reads TGTGCCAGCAGCTTAGTAGGGGGGGACTCAACAAAAGCTTTCTTT.

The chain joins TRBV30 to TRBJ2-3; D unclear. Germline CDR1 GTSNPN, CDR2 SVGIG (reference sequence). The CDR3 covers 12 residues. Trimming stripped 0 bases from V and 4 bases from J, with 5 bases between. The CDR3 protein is CAWSVLADTQYF. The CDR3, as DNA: TGTGCCTGGAGTGTACTCGCAGATACGCAGTATTTT.

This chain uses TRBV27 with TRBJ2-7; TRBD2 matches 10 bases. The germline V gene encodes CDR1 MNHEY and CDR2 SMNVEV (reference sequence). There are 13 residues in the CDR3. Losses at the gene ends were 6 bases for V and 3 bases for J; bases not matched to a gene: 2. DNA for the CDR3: TGTGCCAGCAGGGCTAGCGGGGGCTACGAGCAGTACTTC. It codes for CASRASGGYEQYF.